A selection of T cell receptor beta chains follows, all from one sample in a study of CD8 T cells in Susac syndrome. One entry per CDR3 protein results from TCRdb running MiXCR on the immunoSEQ multiplex PCR reads. The sample carries 110,000 to 150,000 distinct CDR3 sequences, roughly 95% recorded once. Sequenced sample: CD4+ T cells from PBMCs. These receptors all come from a human donor with Susac syndrome. Each CDR3 is given without its conserved first and last residue.

cdr3_aa j_call cdr3_length v_call
ASRLAGLETQY TRBJ2-5 11 TRBV2
SARTQTGGYEQF TRBJ2-1 12 TRBV20-1
ASSVVGQDNSPLH TRBJ1-6 13 TRBV25-1
SASGGAHTYEQY TRBJ2-7 12 TRBV20-1
ASSLVEGGSNEQF TRBJ2-1 13 TRBV7-2
ASSVGVGSPLH TRBJ1-6 11 TRBV2
ASSSWTGQNTEAF TRBJ1-1 13 TRBV5-4
ASSLAGGVGGANVLT TRBJ2-6 15 TRBV5-4
ASSQSTRGIKNIQY TRBJ2-4 14 TRBV23-1
SVGTGDGNQPQH TRBJ1-5 12 TRBV20-1
ASSIRGLNSPLH TRBJ1-6 12 TRBV19
ASSHTKEQY TRBJ2-7 9 TRBV3-1
SAVVGQINTGELF TRBJ2-2 13 TRBV20-1
ASSLRDRSTDTQY TRBJ2-3 13 TRBV14
ATTSDPYEQY TRBJ2-7 10 TRBV28
ASSPPQPMGTQY TRBJ2-5 12 TRBV18
ASSVGDAYEQY TRBJ2-7 11 TRBV9
ASSLIRRNTEAF TRBJ1-1 12 TRBV28
ASSLDRRGSPLH TRBJ1-6 12 TRBV7-9
ASSLDGFNEKLF TRBJ1-4 12 TRBV27
ASTGDGNYGYT TRBJ1-2 11 TRBV12-3/TRBV12-4
ASSLDRWGQGRQPQH TRBJ1-5 15 TRBV28
ASSRSTGSTYEQY TRBJ2-7 13 TRBV14
ASIVDTAYNEQF TRBJ2-1 12 TRBV12-3/TRBV12-4
ASRKRGGTDTQY TRBJ2-3 12 TRBV25-1
ASSYRRSGPLEQF TRBJ2-1 13 TRBV6-6
ASRPSAQETQY TRBJ2-5 11 TRBV28
ASSPPGVRTTGELF TRBJ2-2 14 TRBV13
SVGDLNTGELF TRBJ2-2 11 TRBV29-1
ASSQEVRPNSPLH TRBJ1-6 13 TRBV14
ASSQHISTSGGTGELF TRBJ2-2 16 TRBV4-1
ASSFLHNEQF TRBJ2-1 10 TRBV13